Reported below is one TCR beta chain. The data belong to a study of blood T cell repertoires in COVID-19. Across the study: Acute and convalescent COVID-19 specimens originated in the United States, Italy and Spain. The cDNA or gDNA used as material had been derived from T cells, B-cell-depleted T cells, or PBMCs.

The CDR3 runs 14 residues. V lost 5 bases and J lost 5, with 15 bases in between. The germline CDR1 and CDR2 sequences are LNHDA and SQIVND (reference sequence). Authors' methods: Quantification of nucleated cells was approximated via reference gene primer amplification. Produced via immunoSEQ multiplex PCR; TCRdb's table is partial and in-frame only. That table supplies the V and J calls and clone size; D and trimming were determined from the DNA. The sample lists over 40,000 clones; roughly 83% were seen once. The V gene is TRBV19, the J gene TRBJ1-2, with D possibly TRBD1 on 6 matching bases. The sequenced sample consisted of peripheral blood. The clonotype was recovered from a woman in her sixties with acute or convalescent COVID-19. The CDR3 region has the DNA TGTGCCAGTAGTCCCCTCGGGGGGGCGTATGGCTACACCTTC. Translating gives CASSPLGGAYGYTF.